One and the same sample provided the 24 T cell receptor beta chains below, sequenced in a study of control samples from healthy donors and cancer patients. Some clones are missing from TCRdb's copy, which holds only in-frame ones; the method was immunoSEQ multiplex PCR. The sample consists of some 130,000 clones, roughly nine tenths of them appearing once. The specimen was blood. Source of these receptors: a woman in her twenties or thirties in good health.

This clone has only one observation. CDR3 coding DNA: TGTGCCAGCAGCCAAGAAGGGCTACGGGACCACTATGGCTACACCTTC. Its translation: CASSQEGLRDHYGYTF. The J gene is TRBJ1-2, the V gene TRBV3-1 (or the pseudogene TRBV3-2), with D tentatively TRBD1 (5 bases). V was pared by 0 bases and J by 3 bases, with 14 bases between. CDR3 size: 16 residues. Per germline, CDR1 LGHDT and CDR2 YNNKEL (reference sequence).

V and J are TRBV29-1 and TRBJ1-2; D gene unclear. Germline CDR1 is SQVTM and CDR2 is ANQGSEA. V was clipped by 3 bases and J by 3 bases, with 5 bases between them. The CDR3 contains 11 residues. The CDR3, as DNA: TGCAGCGTTGAGGCCTACTATGGCTACACCTTC. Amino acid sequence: CSVEAYYGYTF.

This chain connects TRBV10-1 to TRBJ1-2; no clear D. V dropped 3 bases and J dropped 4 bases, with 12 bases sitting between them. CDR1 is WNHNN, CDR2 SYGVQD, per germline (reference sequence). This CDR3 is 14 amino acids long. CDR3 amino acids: CASSEGSGFYGYTF. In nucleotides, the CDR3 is TGCGCCAGCAGTGAAGGATCTGGGTTCTATGGCTACACCTTC.

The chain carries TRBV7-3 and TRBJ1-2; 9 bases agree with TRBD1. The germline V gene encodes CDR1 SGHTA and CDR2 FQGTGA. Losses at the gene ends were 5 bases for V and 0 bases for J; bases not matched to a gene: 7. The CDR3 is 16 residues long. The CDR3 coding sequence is TGTGCCAGCAGCCCTGGGGGGACAGGGACTAACTATGGCTACACCTTC. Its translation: CASSPGGTGTNYGYTF.

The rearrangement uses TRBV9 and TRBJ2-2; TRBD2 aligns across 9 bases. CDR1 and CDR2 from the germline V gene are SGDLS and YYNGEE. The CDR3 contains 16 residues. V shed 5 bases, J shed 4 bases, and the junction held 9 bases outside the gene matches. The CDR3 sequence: CASSARTSVATGELFF. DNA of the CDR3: TGTGCCAGCAGTGCTCGGACTAGCGTGGCCACCGGGGAGCTGTTTTTT. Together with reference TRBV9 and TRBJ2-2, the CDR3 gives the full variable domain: DSGVTQTPKHLITATGQRVTLRCSPRSGDLSVYWYQQSLDQGLQFLIQYYNGEERAKGNILERFSAQQFPDLHSELNLSSLELGDSALYFCASSARTSVATGELFFGEGSRLTVL.

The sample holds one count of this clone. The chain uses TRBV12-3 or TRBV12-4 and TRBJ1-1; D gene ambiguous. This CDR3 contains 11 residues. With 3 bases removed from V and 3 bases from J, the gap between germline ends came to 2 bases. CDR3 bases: TGTGCCAGCAGTTTGCACACTGAAGCTTTCTTT. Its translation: CASSLHTEAFF.

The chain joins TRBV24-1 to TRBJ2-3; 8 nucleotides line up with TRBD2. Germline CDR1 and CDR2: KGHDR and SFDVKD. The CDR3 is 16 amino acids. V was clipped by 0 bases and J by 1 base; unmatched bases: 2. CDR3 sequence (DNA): TGTGCCACCAGTGATTTGGGCGGGAGGCGCACAGATACGCAGTATTTT. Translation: CATSDLGGRRTDTQYF.

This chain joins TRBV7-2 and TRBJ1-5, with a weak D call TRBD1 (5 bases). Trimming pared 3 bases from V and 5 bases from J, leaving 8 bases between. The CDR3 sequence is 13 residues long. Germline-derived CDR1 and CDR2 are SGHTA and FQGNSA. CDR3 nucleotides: TGTGCCAGCAGCTTGGACACAGATCAGCCCCAGCATTTT. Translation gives CASSLDTDQPQHF. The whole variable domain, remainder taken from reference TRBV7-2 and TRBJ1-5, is GAGVSQSPSNKVTEKGKDVELRCDPISGHTALYWYRQSLGQGLEFLIYFQGNSAPDKSGLPSDRFSAERTGGSVSTLTIQRTQQEDSAVYLCASSLDTDQPQHFGDGTRLSIL.

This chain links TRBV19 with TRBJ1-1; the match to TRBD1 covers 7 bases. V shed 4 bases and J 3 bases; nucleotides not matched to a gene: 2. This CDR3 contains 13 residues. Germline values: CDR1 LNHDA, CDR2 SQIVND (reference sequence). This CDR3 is CASSTTGDTEAFF. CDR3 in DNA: TGTGCCAGTAGTACCACAGGGGACACTGAAGCTTTCTTT.

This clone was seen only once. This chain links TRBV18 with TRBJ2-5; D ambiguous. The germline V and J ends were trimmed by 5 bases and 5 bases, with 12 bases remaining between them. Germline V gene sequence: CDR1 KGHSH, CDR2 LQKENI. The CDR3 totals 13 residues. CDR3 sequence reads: CASSTDMVETQYF. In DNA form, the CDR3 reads TGTGCCAGCTCAACCGACATGGTGGAGACCCAGTACTTC.

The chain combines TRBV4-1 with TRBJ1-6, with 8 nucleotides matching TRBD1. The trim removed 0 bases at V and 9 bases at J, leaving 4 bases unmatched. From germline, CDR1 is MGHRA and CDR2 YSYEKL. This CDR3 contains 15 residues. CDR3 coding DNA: TGCGCCAGCAGCCAAGATCAGGGGGCACGTTCACCCCTCCACTTT. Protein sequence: CASSQDQGARSPLHF.

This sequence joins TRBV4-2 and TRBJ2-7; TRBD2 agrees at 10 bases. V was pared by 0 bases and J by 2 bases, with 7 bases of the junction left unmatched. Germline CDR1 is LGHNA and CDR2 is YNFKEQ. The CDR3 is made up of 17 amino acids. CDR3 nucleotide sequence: TGTGCCAGCAGCCAAGATATAGAGCGGGAGGGCCCCTACGAGCAGTACTTC. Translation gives CASSQDIEREGPYEQYF.

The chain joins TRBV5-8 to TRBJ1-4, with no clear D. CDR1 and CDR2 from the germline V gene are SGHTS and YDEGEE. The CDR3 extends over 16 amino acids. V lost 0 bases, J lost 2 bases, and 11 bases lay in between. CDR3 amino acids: CASSLGDLRTNEKLFF. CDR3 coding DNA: TGTGCCAGCAGCTTGGGGGATCTGAGGACTAATGAAAAACTGTTTTTT. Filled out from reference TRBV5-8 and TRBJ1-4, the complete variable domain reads EAGVTQSPTHLIKTRGQQATLRCSPISGHTSVYWYQQALGLGLQFLLWYDEGEERNRGNFPPRFSGRQFPNYSSELNVNALELEDSALYLCASSLGDLRTNEKLFFGSGTQLSVL.

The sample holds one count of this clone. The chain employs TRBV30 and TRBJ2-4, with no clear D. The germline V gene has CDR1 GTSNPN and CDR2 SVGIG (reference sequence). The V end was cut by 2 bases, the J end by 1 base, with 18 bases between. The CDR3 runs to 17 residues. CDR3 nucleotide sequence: TGTGCCTGGAGTCCCCCGTGGGTAGATGGGGCCAAAAACATTCAGTACTTC. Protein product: CAWSPPWVDGAKNIQYF.

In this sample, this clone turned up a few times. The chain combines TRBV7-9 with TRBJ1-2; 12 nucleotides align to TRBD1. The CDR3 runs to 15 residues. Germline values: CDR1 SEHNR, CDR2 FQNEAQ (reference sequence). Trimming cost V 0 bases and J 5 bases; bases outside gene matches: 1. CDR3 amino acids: CASSLAGQGAYGYTF. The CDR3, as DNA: TGTGCCAGCAGCTTAGCGGGACAGGGGGCTTATGGCTACACCTTC.

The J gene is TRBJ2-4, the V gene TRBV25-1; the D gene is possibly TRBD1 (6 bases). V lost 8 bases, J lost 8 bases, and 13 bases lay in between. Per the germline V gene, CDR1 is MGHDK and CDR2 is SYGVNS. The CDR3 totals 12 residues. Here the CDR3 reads CASGTGKHIQYF. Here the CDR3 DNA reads TGTGCCAGCGGTACAGGGAAACACATTCAGTACTTC.

For the CDR3, the DNA is TGTGCCAGCAGCCAAGATCACGGACGGTCCTACGAGCAGTACTTC. Translated: CASSQDHGRSYEQYF. This chain links TRBV14 with TRBJ2-7, with D unclear. Germline values: CDR1 SGHDN, CDR2 FVKESK. This CDR3 is built from 15 residues. V shed 0 bases and J shed 1 base, with 10 bases lying between them.

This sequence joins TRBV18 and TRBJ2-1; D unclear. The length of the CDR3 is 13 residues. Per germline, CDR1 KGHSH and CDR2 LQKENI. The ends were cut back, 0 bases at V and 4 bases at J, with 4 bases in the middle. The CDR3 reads CASSPPSYNEQFF. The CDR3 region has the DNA TGTGCCAGCTCACCACCCTCTTACAATGAGCAGTTCTTC. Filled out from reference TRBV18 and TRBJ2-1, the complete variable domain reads NAGVMQNPRHLVRRRGQEARLRCSPMKGHSHVYWYRQLPEEGLKFMVYLQKENIIDESGMPKERFSAEFPKEGPSILRIQQVVRGDSAAYFCASSPPSYNEQFFGPGTRLTVL.

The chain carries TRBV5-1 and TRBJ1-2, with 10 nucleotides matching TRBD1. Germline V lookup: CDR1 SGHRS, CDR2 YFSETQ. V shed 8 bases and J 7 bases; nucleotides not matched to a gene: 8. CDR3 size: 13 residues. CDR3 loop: CASTIDRGPGYTF. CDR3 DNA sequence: TGCGCCAGTACGATTGACAGGGGGCCTGGCTACACCTTC.

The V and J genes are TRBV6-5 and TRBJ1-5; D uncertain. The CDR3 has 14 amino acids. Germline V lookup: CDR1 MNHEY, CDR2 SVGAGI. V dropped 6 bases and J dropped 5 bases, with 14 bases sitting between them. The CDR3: CASRYRGRDQPQHF. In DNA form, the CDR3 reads TGTGCCAGCAGATACCGAGGGCGAGATCAGCCCCAGCATTTT.

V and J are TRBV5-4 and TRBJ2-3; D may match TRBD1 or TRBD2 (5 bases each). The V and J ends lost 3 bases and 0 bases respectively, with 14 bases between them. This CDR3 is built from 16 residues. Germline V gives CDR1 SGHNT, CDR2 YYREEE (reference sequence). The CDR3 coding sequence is TGTGCCAGCAGCTCCGGGGCCCGCCGCAGCACAGATACGCAGTATTTT. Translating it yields CASSSGARRSTDTQYF.

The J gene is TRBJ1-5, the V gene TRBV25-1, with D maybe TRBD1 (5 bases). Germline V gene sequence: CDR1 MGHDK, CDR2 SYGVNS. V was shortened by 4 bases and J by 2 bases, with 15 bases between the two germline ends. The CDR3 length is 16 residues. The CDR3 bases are TGTGCCAGCAGTGCGTCCTCAGGGAGCCGCAATCAGCCCCAGCATTTT. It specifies CASSASSGSRNQPQHF.

The CDR3 reads CASSSGGGQGNTEAFF. CDR3 bases: TGTGCCAGCAGCTCGGGCGGAGGACAGGGCAATACTGAAGCTTTCTTT. The chain joins TRBV11-3 to TRBJ1-1, with 8 positions matching TRBD1. V dropped 4 bases and J dropped 5; count of bases not matched to a gene: 12. This CDR3 is built from 16 residues. Germline loops: CDR1 SGHNT, CDR2 YENEEA.

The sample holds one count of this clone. The CDR3 reads CASNPQTVGGLGYTF. The CDR3 DNA reads TGTGCCAGTAATCCACAGACCGTCGGAGGACTTGGCTACACCTTC. The J gene is TRBJ1-2, the V gene TRBV19; no firm D call. This CDR3 comprises 15 residues. Trimming stripped 7 bases from V and 7 bases from J, with 22 bases between. Germline loops: CDR1 LNHDA, CDR2 SQIVND (reference sequence). Variable domain in full (rest from reference TRBV19 and TRBJ1-2): DGGITQSPKYLFRKEGQNVTLSCEQNLNHDAMYWYRQDPGQGLRLIYYSQIVNDFQKGDIAEGYSVSREKKESFPLTVTSAQKNPTAFYLCASNPQTVGGLGYTFGSGTRLTVV.